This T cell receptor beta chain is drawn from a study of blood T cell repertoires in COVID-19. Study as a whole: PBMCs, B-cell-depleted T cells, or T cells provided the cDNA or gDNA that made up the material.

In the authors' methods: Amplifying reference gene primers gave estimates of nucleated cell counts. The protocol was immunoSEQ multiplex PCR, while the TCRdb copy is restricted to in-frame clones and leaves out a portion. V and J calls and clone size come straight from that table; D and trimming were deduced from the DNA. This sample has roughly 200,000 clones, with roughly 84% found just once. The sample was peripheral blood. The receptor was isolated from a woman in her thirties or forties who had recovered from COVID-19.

CDR3 nucleotide sequence: TGTGCCAGCAGCTTAGATGGGACAGGATCTCGCACTGGAAACACCATATATTTT. Amino acids: CASSLDGTGSRTGNTIYF. The chain is built from TRBV7-2 and TRBJ1-3, with 8 bases matching TRBD1. This CDR3 is 18 amino acids long. V shed 1 base, J shed 2 bases, and the junction held 10 bases outside the gene matches. CDR1 and CDR2 from the germline V gene are SGHTA and FQGNSA.